This T cell receptor beta chain was recovered during a study of CD8+CD57+ T cells in acquired aplastic anemia. CDR3 and TCR beta VDJ profiling relied on genomic DNA as the template. TCRdb reprocessed the reads via MiXCR and lists one record per CDR3 protein. Of some 180,000 distinct CDR3 sequences in the sample, roughly half were seen once. V lost 4 bases and J lost 5, with 24 bases in between. This CDR3 has 17 amino acids. Germline V gives CDR1 LNHNV, CDR2 YYDKDF (reference sequence). This clonotype was sampled from a human donor in good health. Sequencing was performed on sorted CD4+, CD8+, or CD8+CD57+ T cells (not recorded which) from PBMCs. The chain couples TRBV15 to TRBJ2-7, with D perhaps TRBD1 or TRBD2 (5 bases each). The CDR3 loop reads CATSNVIGTGSRHEQYF. Written as DNA, the CDR3 is TGTGCCACCAGCAACGTGATAGGGACGGGCAGCCGGCACGAGCAGTACTTC. Full variable domain (outside the CDR3, taken from reference TRBV15 and TRBJ2-7): DAMVIQNPRYQVTQFGKPVTLSCSQTLNHNVMYWYQQKSSQAPKLLFHYYDKDFNNEADTPDNFQSRRPNTSFCFLDIRSPGLGDTAMYLCATSNVIGTGSRHEQYFGPGTRLTVT.